This record covers a single TCR beta chain. Its antigen is currently unknown. This sample was taken from a study of a mutant IDH1 vaccine in newly diagnosed glioma. General study findings and limits: Apparently unrelated to pseudoprogression were changes in the top peripheral T cell clonotypes. Across multiple MHC alleles, almost 95% of patients had vaccine-induced responses.

Trimming stripped 0 bases from V and 0 bases from J, with 11 bases between. The CDR3 covers 16 residues. Germline V gene data show CDR1 as SGHAT and CDR2 as FQNNGV. Profiling relied on immunoSEQ multiplex PCR, and the TCRdb table lists in-frame clones only, not all of them. The table lists tens of thousands of clones, around three quarters of them singletons. Time point defined: week 35, safety follow-up. Doses comprised 300 ug of mutant IDH1 20-mer peptide each, plus topical imiquimod. The rearrangement links TRBV11-2 to TRBJ1-1; a weak D match, TRBD1 (5 bases). The TCR sequence derives from a man aged 45-65 years with glioma. Sequences were derived from PBMCs, sampled from a glioma patient whose treatment included an IDH1 peptide vaccine. This chain's CDR3 is CASSLDSTGVNTEAFF. The CDR3 coding sequence is TGTGCCAGCAGCTTAGATTCCACGGGGGTGAACACTGAAGCTTTCTTT.